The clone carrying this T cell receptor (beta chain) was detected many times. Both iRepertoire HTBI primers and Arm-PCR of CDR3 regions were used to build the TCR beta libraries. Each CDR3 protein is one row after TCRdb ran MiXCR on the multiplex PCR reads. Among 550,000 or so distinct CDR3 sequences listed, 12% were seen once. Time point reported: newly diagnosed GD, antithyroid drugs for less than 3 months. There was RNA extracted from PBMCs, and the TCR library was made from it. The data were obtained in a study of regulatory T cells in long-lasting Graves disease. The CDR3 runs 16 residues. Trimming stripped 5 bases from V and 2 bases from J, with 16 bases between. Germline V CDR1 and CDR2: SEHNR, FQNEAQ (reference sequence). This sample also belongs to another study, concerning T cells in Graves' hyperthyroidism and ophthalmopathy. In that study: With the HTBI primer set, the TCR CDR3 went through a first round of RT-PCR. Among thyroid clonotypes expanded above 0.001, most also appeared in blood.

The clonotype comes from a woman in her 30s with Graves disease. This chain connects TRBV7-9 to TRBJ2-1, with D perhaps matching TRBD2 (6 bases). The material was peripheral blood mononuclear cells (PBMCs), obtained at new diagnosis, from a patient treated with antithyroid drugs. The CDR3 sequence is CASSPSAGSAYNEQFF. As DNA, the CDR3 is TGTGCCAGCAGCCCCAGCGCCGGGAGCGCCTACAATGAGCAGTTCTTC.